This T cell receptor (beta chain) was observed in a study of OX40 agonist ivuxolimab in advanced cancers. Concerning this clone: The antigen is undetermined.

The germline gives CDR1 MNHNS, CDR2 SASEGT. The CDR3 length is 15 residues. Trimming left V 2 bases short and J 0 bases short, with 7 bases between. Assay used: immunoSEQ multiplex PCR; TCRdb lists only in-frame clones, some missing. The top ten clones hold around 6.5% of a sample with roughly 75,000 clones, 80% to 90% of them seen once. Study findings and constraints: Partial responders at 0.1-3.0 mg/kg showed near-lowest clonal expansion.

The TCR originated in an adult with an advanced solid tumor such as melanoma, head and neck, liver or kidney cancer. The chain links TRBV6-1 to TRBJ2-2; D ambiguous. The specimen comprised CD4+ or CD8+ T cells sorted from blood, sampled in a trial of the OX40 agonist ivuxolimab. CDR3 nucleotide sequence: TGTGCCAGCAGTGAAATCCAAGCGAACACCGGGGAGCTGTTTTTT. It codes for CASSEIQANTGELFF.